This T cell receptor (beta chain) stems from a study of T cell changes during pregnancy in multiple sclerosis. V was cut by 0 bases and J by 1 base, with 8 bases left in between. Per the germline V gene, CDR1 is SGHAT and CDR2 is FQNNGV. CDR3 length: 15 residues. This clone has a single count. Only in-frame clones appear in the TCRdb table, and some are missing; sequencing was by immunoSEQ multiplex PCR. The table has roughly 43,000 clones, roughly nine tenths seen once; the top ten hold 1.2%. This clonotype was obtained from a female donor with multiple sclerosis, enrolled in a pregnancy study. This specimen was CD4+ T cells from peripheral blood mononuclear cells, taken after pregnancy. The V and J genes are TRBV11-2 and TRBJ2-3, with D tentatively TRBD2 (5 bases). The CDR3, as DNA: TGTGCCAGCAGCTTAGATCGGGGAGGCACAGATACGCAGTATTTT. It translates to CASSLDRGGTDTQYF.